Each of the 29 T cell receptor beta chains below was sequenced from the same sample in a study of cytomegalovirus exposure and HLA in healthy donors. Profiled with immunoSEQ multiplex PCR; TCRdb holds only in-frame clones, not every one. The top ten clones hold roughly 1% of a sample with approximately 280,000 clones, just over 85% of them seen once. The sequenced material came from PBMCs. These receptors came from a young woman in good health and CMV-seronegative.

This chain joins TRBV30 and TRBJ1-5; 9 nucleotides agree with TRBD1. The CDR3 is made up of 15 amino acids. Unmatched junction bases numbered 8, after V lost 1 base and J lost 7 bases. The germline CDR1 and CDR2 sequences are GTSNPN and SVGIG (reference sequence). The CDR3 DNA sequence: TGTGCCTGGAGTGCGGACAGGGGAAAGAGACAGCCCCAGCATTTT. This sequence encodes CAWSADRGKRQPQHF.

This chain joins TRBV7-2 and TRBJ1-6; D might be TRBD1 (5 bases). This CDR3 is 14 amino acids long. The germline V gene encodes CDR1 SGHTA and CDR2 FQGNSA. The V end lost 7 bases, the J end lost 8 bases, and 15 bases lay between the germline ends. The CDR3 loop is CASTLRRGDSPLHF. CDR3 bases: TGTGCCAGCACCCTCAGGAGGGGAGATTCACCCCTCCACTTT.

This rearrangement joins TRBV2 to TRBJ2-7; unclear D gene. V lost 4 bases, J lost 0 bases, and 7 bases lay in between. This CDR3 region has 13 residues. From germline, CDR1 is SNHLY and CDR2 FYNNEI. The CDR3: CASSVDSSYEQYF. The DNA of the CDR3 is TGTGCCAGCAGTGTTGATAGCTCCTACGAGCAGTACTTC.

This clone was recorded once. CDR3 DNA: TGTGCCAGCAGCTTGGAGCCTTCGACGGCAGGGGTGGAGCAGTACTTC. Protein sequence: CASSLEPSTAGVEQYF. The V gene is TRBV5-4, the J gene TRBJ2-7, with D possibly being TRBD1 (6 bases). The V gene's germline CDR1 is SGHNT and CDR2 YYREEE (reference sequence). The CDR3 is made up of 16 amino acids. With 0 bases removed from V and 7 bases from J, the gap between germline ends came to 20 bases.

This rearrangement joins TRBV28 to TRBJ1-5; D remains unclear. Germline assignment: CDR1 MDHEN and CDR2 SYDVKM. V was pared by 7 bases and J by 0 bases, with 13 bases between. This CDR3 contains 15 residues. The CDR3 loop reads CASIKDWNSNQPQHF. CDR3 nucleotide sequence: TGTGCCAGCATAAAGGACTGGAATAGCAATCAGCCCCAGCATTTT.

V usage is TRBV6-1 and J usage is TRBJ1-4; 9 bases are a match to TRBD1. The germline CDR1 and CDR2 sequences are MNHNS and SASEGT. This CDR3 is built from 16 residues. The V segment lost 2 bases and the J segment 8 bases; nucleotides outside the gene matches: 9. CDR3 in DNA: TGTGCCAGCAGTGAATGGGGACAGGGTGAGGGAGAAAAACTGTTTTTT. It is translated as CASSEWGQGEGEKLFF.

The chain links TRBV25-1 to TRBJ1-2; tentatively, D is TRBD1 (5 bases). With 0 bases removed from V and 2 bases from J, the gap between germline ends came to 7 bases. Germline V lookup: CDR1 MGHDK, CDR2 SYGVNS. This CDR3 spans 14 amino acids. The CDR3, as DNA: TGTGCCAGCAGTGAATATGGGGGGAACTATGGCTACACCTTC. Its protein product is CASSEYGGNYGYTF.

V usage is TRBV7-9 and J usage is TRBJ2-7; TRBD2 is a possible D gene (6 bases). CDR3 length equals 16 residues. V was trimmed by 4 bases and J by 7 bases, leaving 23 bases between them. Germline V gives CDR1 SEHNR, CDR2 FQNEAQ (reference sequence). The CDR3 sequence is CASSSFGDWAWGEQYF. The CDR3 DNA sequence: TGTGCCAGCAGCTCCTTCGGGGACTGGGCGTGGGGAGAGCAGTACTTC.

V and J are TRBV7-8 and TRBJ2-1; TRBD1 matches at 10 bases. J lost 5 bases, V lost 6 bases, and 4 bases had no gene match. The CDR3 consists of 14 residues. Germline V gene data show CDR1 as SGHVS and CDR2 as FQNEAQ. The CDR3: CASSTGTGDNEQFF. Here the CDR3 DNA reads TGTGCCAGCAGTACCGGGACAGGGGACAATGAGCAGTTCTTC. Supplemented by reference TRBV7-8 and TRBJ2-1, the full variable domain reads GAGVSQSPRYKVAKRGQDVALRCDPISGHVSLFWYQQALGQGPEFLTYFQNEAQLDKSGLPSDRFFAERPEGSVSTLKIQRTQQEDSAVYLCASSTGTGDNEQFFGPGTRLTVL.

CDR3 region: CAWRVQGNTEAFF. DNA of the CDR3: TGTGCCTGGAGGGTACAGGGGAACACTGAAGCTTTCTTT. The chain combines TRBV30 with TRBJ1-1; a weak D match, TRBD1 (6 bases). The CDR3 contains 13 residues. Germline V lookup: CDR1 GTSNPN, CDR2 SVGIG (reference sequence). Trimming removed 3 bases from V and 1 base from J, with 9 bases in between.

The chain combines TRBV30 with TRBJ1-1; D is undetermined. Germline CDR1 reads GTSNPN; CDR2 reads SVGIG (reference sequence). V was clipped by 0 bases and J by 6 bases, with 11 bases between them. This CDR3 comprises 13 residues. Written as DNA, the CDR3 is TGTGCCTGGAGTGTAGCGCGTCGGGCTGAAGCTTTCTTT. Translating it yields CAWSVARRAEAFF.

This rearrangement joins TRBV7-3 to TRBJ2-1; 8 bases map to TRBD1. Germline trimming cut 5 bases from V and 3 bases from J; bases unmatched to any gene: 3. The CDR3 sequence is 14 residues long. CDR1 and CDR2 (germline): SGHTA, FQGTGA. The CDR3 sequence is CASSADRVYNEQFF. The CDR3 nucleotides read TGTGCCAGCAGCGCGGACAGGGTCTACAATGAGCAGTTCTTC. Based on the CDR3 plus reference TRBV7-3 and TRBJ2-1, the full variable domain is GAGVSQTPSNKVTEKGKYVELRCDPISGHTALYWYRQSLGQGPEFLIYFQGTGAADDSGLPNDRFFAVRPEGSVSTLKIQRTERGDSAVYLCASSADRVYNEQFFGPGTRLTVL.

This chain joins TRBV18 and TRBJ1-2; 10 nucleotides match TRBD1. Germline lookup yields CDR1 KGHSH and CDR2 LQKENI. The CDR3 has 18 amino acids. Trimming removed 0 bases from V and 4 bases from J; junction bases left unmatched: 11. The CDR3 DNA follows: TGTGCCAGCTCACCACCGGGGGGGACAGGGGCCGCCCTCTATGGCTACACCTTC. Encoded protein: CASSPPGGTGAALYGYTF.

The J gene is TRBJ1-2, the V gene TRBV11-2; D gene uncertain. The ends were cut back, 5 bases at V and 0 bases at J, with 10 bases in the middle. Germline lookup yields CDR1 SGHAT and CDR2 FQNNGV. This CDR3 has 14 amino acids. The CDR3 sequence: CASSRGAANYGYTF. CDR3 in DNA: TGTGCCAGCAGCCGGGGTGCGGCTAACTATGGCTACACCTTC.

This chain uses TRBV9 with TRBJ1-4; the D gene is possibly TRBD1 (5 bases). Trimming removed 7 bases from V and 8 bases from J, with 18 bases in between. The CDR3 has 14 residues. From germline, CDR1 is SGDLS and CDR2 YYNGEE. DNA of the CDR3: TGTGCCAGCTACCTGAGGTGGGGCTACGAAAAACTGTTTTTT. It yields the protein CASYLRWGYEKLFF.

Here the CDR3 reads CASSYSRRPPSYEQYF. The CDR3 coding sequence is TGTGCCAGCAGTTACTCGCGGCGGCCACCTTCCTACGAGCAGTACTTC. The chain uses TRBV6-5 and TRBJ2-7, with no clear D. The CDR3 totals 16 residues. Germline V gene data show CDR1 as MNHEY and CDR2 as SVGAGI. The V end lost 0 bases, the J end lost 1 base, and 13 bases lay between the germline ends.

The chain recombines TRBV18 with TRBJ2-3; a possible D gene is TRBD1 (6 bases). The CDR3 is 14 amino acids. Trimming took 8 bases from V and 2 from J, leaving 14 bases between them. Looked up from germline, CDR1 is KGHSH and CDR2 is LQKENI. In nucleotides, the CDR3 is TGTGCCAGCCGTACGACAGGTTCCACAGATACGCAGTATTTT. It translates to CASRTTGSTDTQYF.

This chain connects TRBV30 to TRBJ1-4; D not certain. From germline, CDR1 is GTSNPN and CDR2 SVGIG (reference sequence). Trimming pared 0 bases from V and 5 bases from J, leaving 19 bases between. The CDR3 extends over 17 amino acids. The chain's CDR3 is CAWSVARVTGENEKLFF. The CDR3 DNA follows: TGTGCCTGGAGTGTCGCCCGGGTGACCGGCGAGAATGAAAAACTGTTTTTT.

This chain connects TRBV9 to TRBJ2-1; 7 bases align to TRBD1. The CDR3 runs 12 residues. CDR1 and CDR2 (germline): SGDLS, YYNGEE. The ends lost 3 bases at V and 7 bases at J; junction bases unmatched: 1. In DNA, the CDR3 is TGTGCCAGCAGCGGCAGGGGGAATGAGCAGTTCTTC. This sequence encodes CASSGRGNEQFF.

V is TRBV6-5 and J is TRBJ1-6; D might be TRBD1 (6 bases). The CDR3 is made up of 15 amino acids. V was shortened by 4 bases and J by 3 bases, with 10 bases between the two germline ends. Germline CDR1 and CDR2: MNHEY and SVGAGI. The CDR3: CASSCRTVYNSPLHF. The CDR3 DNA reads as TGTGCCAGCAGTTGCAGGACAGTCTATAATTCACCCCTCCACTTT.

This chain connects TRBV6-1 to TRBJ1-1; the D is unclear. Germline loops: CDR1 MNHNS, CDR2 SASEGT. This CDR3 comprises 14 residues. V was pared by 5 bases and J by 1 base, with 11 bases between. The CDR3 bases are TGTGCCAGCAGTCCCTATAACCCGAACACTGAAGCTTTCTTT. It yields the protein CASSPYNPNTEAFF.

The chain is built from TRBV28 and TRBJ1-2; a possible D gene is TRBD1 (5 bases). This CDR3 region has 17 residues. The germline gives CDR1 MDHEN, CDR2 SYDVKM. V was cut by 3 bases and J by 0 bases, with 17 bases left in between. For the CDR3, the DNA is TGTGCCAGCAGTTTCGCCAGACAGCCGCAAGCTAACTATGGCTACACCTTC. Residues: CASSFARQPQANYGYTF.

The chain has TRBV30 and TRBJ2-1, with 7 bases identical to TRBD2. Germline V lookup: CDR1 GTSNPN, CDR2 SVGIG (reference sequence). CDR3 length: 14 residues. The V and J ends lost 5 bases and 0 bases, in that order; junction bases with no gene match: 4. The CDR3 spells CAWGGDSSYNEQFF. In nucleotides, the CDR3 is TGTGCCTGGGGGGGGGACTCCTCCTACAATGAGCAGTTCTTC. Supplemented by reference TRBV30 and TRBJ2-1, the full variable domain reads SQTIHQWPATLVQPVGSPLSLECTVEGTSNPNLYWYRQAAGRGLQLLFYSVGIGQISSEVPQNLSASRPQDRQFILSSKKLLLSDSGFYLCAWGGDSSYNEQFFGPGTRLTVL.

The chain couples TRBV6-6 to TRBJ2-1, with D possibly TRBD2 on 6 matching bases. Trimming shortened V by 7 bases and J by 5 bases, and 15 bases separated the two germline ends. CDR1 and CDR2 from the germline V gene are MNHNY and SVGAGI (reference sequence). The CDR3 sequence is 14 residues long. This CDR3 is CASTRGLRDNEQFF. In DNA form, the CDR3 reads TGTGCCAGCACCCGGGGACTGAGGGACAATGAGCAGTTCTTC.

The V gene is TRBV27, the J gene TRBJ2-7, with 9 bases lining up with TRBD2. The CDR3 is 16 residues long. V shed 5 bases, J shed 0 bases, and the junction held 8 bases outside the gene matches. Germline V gene sequence: CDR1 MNHEY, CDR2 SMNVEV (reference sequence). The chain's CDR3 is CASSPSGGGASYEQYF. CDR3 sequence (DNA): TGTGCCAGCAGTCCCTCCGGCGGGGGGGCCTCCTACGAGCAGTACTTC.

A few counts support this clone. V usage is TRBV4-1 and J usage is TRBJ1-2, with D unclear. Germline CDR1 reads MGHRA; CDR2 reads YSYEKL. V was shortened by 0 bases and J by 14 bases, with 13 bases between the two germline ends. CDR3 length: 12 amino acids. CDR3 sequence: CASSQDEVWRTF. The CDR3 DNA reads as TGCGCCAGCAGCCAAGACGAGGTCTGGAGGACCTTC.

V gene TRBV30 combines with J gene TRBJ1-2; a weak D match, TRBD1 (5 bases). This CDR3 has 10 amino acids. The germline V gene encodes CDR1 GTSNPN and CDR2 SVGIG (reference sequence). Trimming stripped 3 bases from V and 12 bases from J, with 11 bases between. This chain's CDR3 is CAWRGRQHTF. CDR3 bases: TGTGCCTGGAGAGGAAGACAGCACACCTTC. Looking up the rest from reference TRBV30 and TRBJ1-2 gives the full variable domain: SQTIHQWPATLVQPVGSPLSLECTVEGTSNPNLYWYRQAAGRGLQLLFYSVGIGQISSEVPQNLSASRPQDRQFILSSKKLLLSDSGFYLCAWRGRQHTFGSGTRLTVV.

The chain links TRBV6-5 to TRBJ2-2; a weak D match, TRBD2 (6 bases). The CDR3 has 16 amino acids. The germline V and J ends were trimmed by 4 bases and 5 bases, with 17 bases remaining between them. In germline, CDR1 is MNHEY, CDR2 SVGAGI. Here the CDR3 reads CASSSLPGVRTGELFF. The CDR3 nucleotides read TGTGCCAGCAGTTCCCTCCCGGGGGTGAGGACCGGGGAGCTGTTTTTT.

V and J are TRBV4-3 and TRBJ1-4, with TRBD1 as a possible D gene (6 bases). V was clipped by 0 bases and J by 4 bases, with 12 bases between them. There are 16 residues in the CDR3. Germline V gene sequence: CDR1 LGHNA, CDR2 YSLEER. CDR3 bases: TGCGCCAGCAGCCAAGACATAGACAGGTTTAATGAAAAACTGTTTTTT. It is translated as CASSQDIDRFNEKLFF.